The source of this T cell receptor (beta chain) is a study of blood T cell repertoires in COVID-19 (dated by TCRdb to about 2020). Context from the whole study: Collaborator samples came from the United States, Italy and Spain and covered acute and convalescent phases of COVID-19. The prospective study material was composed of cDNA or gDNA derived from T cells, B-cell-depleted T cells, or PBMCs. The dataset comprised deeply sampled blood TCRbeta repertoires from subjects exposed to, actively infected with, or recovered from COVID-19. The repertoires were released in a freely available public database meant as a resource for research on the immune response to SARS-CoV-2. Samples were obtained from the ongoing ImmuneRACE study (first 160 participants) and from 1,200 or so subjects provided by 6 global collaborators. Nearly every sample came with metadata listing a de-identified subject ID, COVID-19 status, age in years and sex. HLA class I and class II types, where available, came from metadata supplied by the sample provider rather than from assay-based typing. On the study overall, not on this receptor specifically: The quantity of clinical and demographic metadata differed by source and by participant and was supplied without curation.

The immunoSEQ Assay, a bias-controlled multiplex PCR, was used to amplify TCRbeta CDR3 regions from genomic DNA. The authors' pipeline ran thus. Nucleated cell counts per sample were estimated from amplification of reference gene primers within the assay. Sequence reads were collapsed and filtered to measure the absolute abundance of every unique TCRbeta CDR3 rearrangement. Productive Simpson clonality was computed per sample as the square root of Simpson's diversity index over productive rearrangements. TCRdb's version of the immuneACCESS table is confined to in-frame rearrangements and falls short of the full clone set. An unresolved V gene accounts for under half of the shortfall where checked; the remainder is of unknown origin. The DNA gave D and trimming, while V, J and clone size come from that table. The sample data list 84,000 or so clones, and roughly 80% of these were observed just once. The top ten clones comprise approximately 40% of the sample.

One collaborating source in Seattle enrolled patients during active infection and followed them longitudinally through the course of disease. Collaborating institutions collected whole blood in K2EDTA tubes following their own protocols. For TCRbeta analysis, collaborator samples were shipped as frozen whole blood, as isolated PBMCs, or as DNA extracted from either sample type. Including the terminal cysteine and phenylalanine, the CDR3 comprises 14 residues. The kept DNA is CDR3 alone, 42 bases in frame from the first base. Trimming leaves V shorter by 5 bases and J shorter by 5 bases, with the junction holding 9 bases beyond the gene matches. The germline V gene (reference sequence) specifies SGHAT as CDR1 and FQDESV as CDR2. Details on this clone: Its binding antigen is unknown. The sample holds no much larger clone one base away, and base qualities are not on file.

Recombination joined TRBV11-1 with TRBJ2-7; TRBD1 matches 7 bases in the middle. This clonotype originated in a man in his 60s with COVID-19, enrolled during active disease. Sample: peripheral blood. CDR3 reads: CASSIRQGGHEQYF. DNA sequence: TGTGCCAGCAGCATCAGACAGGGTGGCCACGAGCAGTACTTC.